This T cell receptor (beta chain) is drawn from a study of graft-versus-host responses after intestinal transplantation. Study overall: Recipients were given multivisceral, liver-intestinal, or isolated intestinal transplants. Anti-thymocyte globulin induction was given to all recipients, followed by tacrolimus and steroids for around 3 years. Study results and limitations: Detected in recipient marrow were GvH clones, some of which were first observed in ileum or blood. Elevated graft-versus-host to host-versus-graft clonal ratios in allografts were recorded for patients with graft-donor T cell macrochimerism.

The data were produced by immunoSEQ multiplex PCR, yet TCRdb's version contains in-frame clones alone and is incomplete. Found here are some 55,000 clones, less than 95% of them singletons; the top ten hold approximately 5.1%. The CDR3 is 15 residues long. Germline loops: CDR1 SGHRS, CDR2 YFSETQ. The V end was cut by 3 bases, the J end by 6 bases, with 17 bases between. About this clone itself: The target antigen is unknown.

The receptor was isolated from a human patient who received an intestinal transplant, so some T cells may come from the graft donor. The material sequenced was PBMCs, taken nearly 670 days after intestinal transplant. V is TRBV5-1 and J is TRBJ2-3; D possibly corresponds to TRBD2 (7 bases). CDR3 DNA: TGCGCCAGCAGCTGGGGGGGCCCTCTCGCGGATACGCAGTATTTT. It is translated as CASSWGGPLADTQYF.